Following are 9 T cell receptor beta chains from one sample sequenced in a study of OX40 agonist ivuxolimab in advanced cancers. The repertoire was sequenced with immunoSEQ multiplex PCR; TCRdb's copy has only in-frame clones and lacks some. This sample carries 80,000 or so clones, 75% to 90% of them seen once, and the ten largest clones take less than 2.5%. Sequenced material: CD4+ or CD8+ T cells sorted from blood, taken in a trial of the OX40 agonist ivuxolimab. These receptors came from an adult with an advanced solid tumor such as melanoma, head and neck, liver or kidney cancer.

The chain has TRBV28 and TRBJ1-5, with D unclear. The CDR3 totals 14 residues. Trimming stripped 3 bases from V and 0 bases from J, with 6 bases between. Germline CDR1 and CDR2: MDHEN and SYDVKM. The CDR3 is CASSFLSSNQPQHF. The CDR3 nucleotides are TGTGCCAGCAGTTTTCTCAGTAGCAATCAGCCCCAGCATTTT.

This chain connects TRBV7-6 to TRBJ1-2, with TRBD1 as a possible D gene (6 bases). Germline V gene data show CDR1 as SGHVS and CDR2 as FNYEAQ. The V end lost 4 bases, the J end lost 8 bases, and 20 bases lay between the germline ends. CDR3 length: 15 residues. The CDR3 nucleotides are TGTGCCAGCAGCTCCAGGGGTTCCGGTCCGGACGGCTACACCTTC. Translation gives CASSSRGSGPDGYTF.

The chain uses TRBV18 and TRBJ2-3, with TRBD2 as a possible D gene (6 bases). The CDR3 sequence is 14 residues long. Looked up from germline, CDR1 is KGHSH and CDR2 is LQKENI. Trimming removed 3 bases from V and 7 bases from J, with 14 bases in between. Here the CDR3 DNA reads TGTGCCAGCTCACCGTCCTGGGACTCCCATACGCAGTATTTT. This sequence encodes CASSPSWDSHTQYF.

This chain uses TRBV28 with TRBJ1-2; 10 bases map to TRBD1. V lost 6 bases, J lost 6 bases, and 4 bases stayed unmatched. Germline V gene data show CDR1 as MDHEN and CDR2 as SYDVKM. The CDR3 is 13 amino acids. CDR3 nucleotides: TGTGCCAGCAGGGGGACAGGGGAAGATGGCTACACCTTC. Its translation is CASRGTGEDGYTF.

V is TRBV2 and J is TRBJ2-5; 7 bases are shared with TRBD1. CDR1 SNHLY and CDR2 FYNNEI come from the germline V gene. The trim removed 5 bases at V and 2 bases at J, leaving 2 bases unmatched. This CDR3 region has 13 residues. This chain's CDR3 is CASSSRGQETQYF. In DNA form, the CDR3 reads TGTGCCAGCAGTAGCAGGGGGCAAGAGACCCAGTACTTC.

This chain uses TRBV15 with TRBJ2-2; a possible D gene is TRBD1 (6 bases). The CDR3 loop spans 14 amino acids. Deletions cut 1 base from V and 6 bases from J, with 9 bases between. Germline-derived CDR1 and CDR2 are LNHNV and YYDKDF (reference sequence). As DNA, the CDR3 is TGTGCCACCAGCAGAGGGACAGTTCCCGGGGAGCTGTTTTTT. Translating it yields CATSRGTVPGELFF.

The chain is built from TRBV7-2 and TRBJ2-1; D uncertain. Germline loops: CDR1 SGHTA, CDR2 FQGNSA. This CDR3 has 14 residues. The V and J ends lost 2 bases and 9 bases respectively, with 14 bases between them. The CDR3 DNA sequence: TGTGCCAGCAGCTTAATAACCCCCCCTGGTGAGCAGTTCTTC. This encodes CASSLITPPGEQFF.

The V gene is TRBV19, the J gene TRBJ2-5, with 7 bases matching TRBD1. The V gene's germline CDR1 is LNHDA and CDR2 SQIVND (reference sequence). This CDR3 is 16 amino acids long. The junction had 9 bases not matched to a gene; V was cut back by 4 bases and J by 1 base. CDR3 sequence reads: CASSRGLRDSQETQYF. CDR3 sequence (DNA): TGTGCCAGTAGTAGGGGTCTCCGGGACAGCCAAGAGACCCAGTACTTC.

This sequence joins TRBV25-1 and TRBJ2-3; D may be TRBD2 (5 bases). Germline CDR1 and CDR2: MGHDK and SYGVNS. This CDR3 spans 14 amino acids. Trimming cost V 4 bases and J 0 bases, with 8 bases left between them. The CDR3: CASSGGISTDTQYF. As DNA, the CDR3 is TGTGCCAGCAGTGGAGGGATTAGCACAGATACGCAGTATTTT.